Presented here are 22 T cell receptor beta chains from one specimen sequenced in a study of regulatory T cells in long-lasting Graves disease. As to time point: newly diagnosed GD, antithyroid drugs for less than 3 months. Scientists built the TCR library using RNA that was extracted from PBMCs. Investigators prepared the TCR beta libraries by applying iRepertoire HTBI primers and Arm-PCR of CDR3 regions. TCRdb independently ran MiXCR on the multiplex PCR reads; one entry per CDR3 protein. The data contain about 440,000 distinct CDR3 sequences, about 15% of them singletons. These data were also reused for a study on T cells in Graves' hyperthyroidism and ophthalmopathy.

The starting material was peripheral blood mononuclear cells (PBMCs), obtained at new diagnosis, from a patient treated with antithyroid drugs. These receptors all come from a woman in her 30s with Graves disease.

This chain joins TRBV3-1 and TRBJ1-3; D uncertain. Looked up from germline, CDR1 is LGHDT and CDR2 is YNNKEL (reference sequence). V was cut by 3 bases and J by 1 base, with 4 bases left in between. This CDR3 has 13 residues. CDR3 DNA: TGTGCCAGCAGCCACGAATCTGGAAACACCATATATTTT. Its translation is CASSHESGNTIYF.

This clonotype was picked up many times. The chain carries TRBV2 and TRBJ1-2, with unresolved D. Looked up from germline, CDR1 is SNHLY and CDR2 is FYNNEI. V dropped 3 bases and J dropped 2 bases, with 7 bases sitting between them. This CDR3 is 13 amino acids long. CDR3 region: CASSDESNYGYTF. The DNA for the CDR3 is TGTGCCAGCAGTGACGAGTCGAACTATGGCTACACCTTC.

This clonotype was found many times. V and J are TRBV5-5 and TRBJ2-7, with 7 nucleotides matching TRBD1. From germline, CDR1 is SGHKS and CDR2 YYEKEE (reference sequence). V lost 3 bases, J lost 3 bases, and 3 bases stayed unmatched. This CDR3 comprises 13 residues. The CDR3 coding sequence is TGTGCCAGCAGCTGGGGGACAGACTACGAGCAGTACTTC. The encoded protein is CASSWGTDYEQYF.

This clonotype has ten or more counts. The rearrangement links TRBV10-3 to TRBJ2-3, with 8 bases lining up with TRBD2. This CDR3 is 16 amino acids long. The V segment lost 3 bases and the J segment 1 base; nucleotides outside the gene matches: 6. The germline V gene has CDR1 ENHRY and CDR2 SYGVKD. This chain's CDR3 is CAISDEAGAGTDTQYF. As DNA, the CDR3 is TGTGCCATCAGTGACGAAGCGGGAGCGGGCACAGATACGCAGTATTTT.

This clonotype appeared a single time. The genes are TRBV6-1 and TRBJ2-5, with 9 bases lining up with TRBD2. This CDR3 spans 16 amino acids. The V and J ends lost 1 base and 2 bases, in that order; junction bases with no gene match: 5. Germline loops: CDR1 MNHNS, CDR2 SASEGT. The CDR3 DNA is TGTGCCAGCAGTGAAGTTGCGGGAGGGATACAAGAGACCCAGTACTTC. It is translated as CASSEVAGGIQETQYF.

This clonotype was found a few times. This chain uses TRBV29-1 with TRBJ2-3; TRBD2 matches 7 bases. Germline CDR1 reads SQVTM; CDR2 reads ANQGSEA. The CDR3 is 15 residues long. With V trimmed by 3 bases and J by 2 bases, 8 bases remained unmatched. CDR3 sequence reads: CSVEWLAETTDTQYF. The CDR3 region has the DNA TGCAGCGTTGAGTGGCTAGCGGAGACCACAGATACGCAGTATTTT.

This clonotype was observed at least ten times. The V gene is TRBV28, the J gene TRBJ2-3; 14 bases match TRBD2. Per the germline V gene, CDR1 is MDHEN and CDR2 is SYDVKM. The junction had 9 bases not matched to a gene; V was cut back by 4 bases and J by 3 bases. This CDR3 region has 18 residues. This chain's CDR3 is CASSSLGTSGSGTDTQYF. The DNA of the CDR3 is TGTGCCAGCAGTTCACTAGGGACTAGCGGGAGTGGTACAGATACGCAGTATTTT.

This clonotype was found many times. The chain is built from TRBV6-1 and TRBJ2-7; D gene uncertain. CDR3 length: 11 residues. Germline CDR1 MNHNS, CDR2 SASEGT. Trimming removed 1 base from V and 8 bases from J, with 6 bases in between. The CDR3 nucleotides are TGTGCCAGCAGTGAAGGCAGGAAGCAGTACTTC. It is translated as CASSEGRKQYF.

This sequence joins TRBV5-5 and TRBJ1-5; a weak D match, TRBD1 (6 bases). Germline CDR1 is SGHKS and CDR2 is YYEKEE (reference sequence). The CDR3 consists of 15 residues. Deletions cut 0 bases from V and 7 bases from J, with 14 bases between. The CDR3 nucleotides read TGTGCCAGCAGCTTGGTGGTGGGGGCTGGGCAGCCCCAGCATTTT. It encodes CASSLVVGAGQPQHF.

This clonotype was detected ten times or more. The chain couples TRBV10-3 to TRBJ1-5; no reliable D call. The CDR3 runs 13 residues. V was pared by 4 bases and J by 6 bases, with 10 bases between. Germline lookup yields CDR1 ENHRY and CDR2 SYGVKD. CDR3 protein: CAISGSDSQPQHF. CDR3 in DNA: TGTGCCATCAGTGGGTCAGATTCTCAGCCCCAGCATTTT.

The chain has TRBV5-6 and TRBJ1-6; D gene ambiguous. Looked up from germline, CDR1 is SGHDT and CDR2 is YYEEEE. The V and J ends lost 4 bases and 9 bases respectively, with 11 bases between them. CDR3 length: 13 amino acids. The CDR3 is CASSGGIGSPLHF. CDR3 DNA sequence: TGTGCCAGCAGCGGAGGCATTGGTTCACCCCTCCACTTT.

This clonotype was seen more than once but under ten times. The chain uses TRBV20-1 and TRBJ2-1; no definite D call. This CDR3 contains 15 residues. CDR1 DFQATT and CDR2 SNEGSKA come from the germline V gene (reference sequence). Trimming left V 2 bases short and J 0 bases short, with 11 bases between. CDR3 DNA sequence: TGCAGTGCTAGACCGGGCGGTAGCTCCTACAATGAGCAGTTCTTC. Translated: CSARPGGSSYNEQFF.

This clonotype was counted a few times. CDR3 residues: CASSWEATGELFF. The CDR3 DNA reads as TGTGCCAGCTCGTGGGAGGCAACCGGGGAGCTGTTTTTT. The chain carries TRBV7-3 and TRBJ2-2, with D perhaps matching TRBD2 (6 bases). This CDR3 is 13 amino acids long. From germline, CDR1 is SGHTA and CDR2 FQGTGA. V lost 8 bases and J 5 bases, leaving 12 bases between the germline ends. The full variable domain, with the rest looked up from reference TRBV7-3 and TRBJ2-2, is GAGVSQTPSNKVTEKGKYVELRCDPISGHTALYWYRQSLGQGPEFLIYFQGTGAADDSGLPNDRFFAVRPEGSVSTLKIQRTERGDSAVYLCASSWEATGELFFGEGSRLTVL.

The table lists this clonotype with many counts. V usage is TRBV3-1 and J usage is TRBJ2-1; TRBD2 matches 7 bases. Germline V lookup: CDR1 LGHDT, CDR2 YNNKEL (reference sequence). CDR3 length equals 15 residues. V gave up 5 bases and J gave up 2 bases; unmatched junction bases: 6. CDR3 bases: TGTGCCAGCAGCGTGGGACTACCGACCTACAATGAGCAGTTCTTC. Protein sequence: CASSVGLPTYNEQFF.

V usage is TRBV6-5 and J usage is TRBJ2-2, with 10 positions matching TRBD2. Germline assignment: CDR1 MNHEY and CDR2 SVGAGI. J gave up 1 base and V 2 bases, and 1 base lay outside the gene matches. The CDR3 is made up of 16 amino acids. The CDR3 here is CASSYASGGNTGELFF. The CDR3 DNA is TGTGCCAGCAGTTACGCTAGCGGGGGGAACACCGGGGAGCTGTTTTTT.

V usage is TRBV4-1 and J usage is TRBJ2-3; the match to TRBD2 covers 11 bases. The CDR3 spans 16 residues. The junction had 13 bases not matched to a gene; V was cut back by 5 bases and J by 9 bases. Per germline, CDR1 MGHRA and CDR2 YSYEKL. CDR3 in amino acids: CASSSPMTSGVLTQYF. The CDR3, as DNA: TGCGCCAGCAGCTCCCCCATGACTAGCGGGGTTCTCACGCAGTATTTT.

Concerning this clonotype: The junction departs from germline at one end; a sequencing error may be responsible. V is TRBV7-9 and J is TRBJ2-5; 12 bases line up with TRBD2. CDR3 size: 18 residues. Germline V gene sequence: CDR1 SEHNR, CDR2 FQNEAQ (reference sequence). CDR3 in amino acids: CASSFRLAGVDTHETQYF. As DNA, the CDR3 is TGTGCGAGCAGCTTCCGACTAGCGGGAGTTGATACCCATGAGACCCAGTACTTC. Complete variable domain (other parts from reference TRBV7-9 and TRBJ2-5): DTGVSQNPRHKITKRGQNVTFRCDPISEHNRLYWYRQTLGQGPEFLTYFQNEAQLEKSRLLSDRFSAERPKGSFSTLEIQRTEQGDSAMYLCASSFRLAGVDTHETQYFGPGTRLLVL.

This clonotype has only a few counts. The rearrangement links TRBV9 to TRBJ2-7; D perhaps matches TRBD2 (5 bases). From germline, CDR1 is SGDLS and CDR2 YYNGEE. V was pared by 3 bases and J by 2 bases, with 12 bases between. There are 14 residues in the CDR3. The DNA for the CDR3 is TGTGCCAGCAGCGGTGGGGAGTCCACCTACGAGCAGTACTTC. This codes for CASSGGESTYEQYF.

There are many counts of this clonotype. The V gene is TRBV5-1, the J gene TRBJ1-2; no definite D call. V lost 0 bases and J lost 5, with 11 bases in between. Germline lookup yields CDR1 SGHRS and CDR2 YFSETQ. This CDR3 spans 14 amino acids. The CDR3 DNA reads TGCGCCAGCAGCTTGGACTATCAAGGGTATGGCTACACCTTC. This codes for CASSLDYQGYGYTF.

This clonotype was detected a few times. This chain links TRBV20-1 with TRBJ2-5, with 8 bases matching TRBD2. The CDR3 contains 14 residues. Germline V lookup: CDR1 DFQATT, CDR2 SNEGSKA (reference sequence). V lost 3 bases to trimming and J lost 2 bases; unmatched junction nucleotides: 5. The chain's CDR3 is CSASLASGQETQYF. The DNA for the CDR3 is TGCAGTGCTAGTCTCGCTAGCGGGCAAGAGACCCAGTACTTC.

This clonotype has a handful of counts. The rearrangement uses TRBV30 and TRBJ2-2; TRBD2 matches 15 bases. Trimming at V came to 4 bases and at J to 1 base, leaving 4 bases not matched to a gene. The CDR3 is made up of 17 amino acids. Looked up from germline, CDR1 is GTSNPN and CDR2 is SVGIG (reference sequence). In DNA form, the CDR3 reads TGTGCCTGGACCCTGGGACTAGCGGGAGGGAACACCGGGGAGCTGTTTTTT. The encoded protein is CAWTLGLAGGNTGELFF.

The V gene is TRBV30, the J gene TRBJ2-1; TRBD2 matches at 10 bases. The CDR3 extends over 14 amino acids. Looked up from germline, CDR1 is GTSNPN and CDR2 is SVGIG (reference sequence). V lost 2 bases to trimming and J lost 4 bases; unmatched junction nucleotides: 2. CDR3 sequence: CAWSSLAGYNEQFF. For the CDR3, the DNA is TGTGCCTGGAGTTCACTAGCGGGATACAATGAGCAGTTCTTC. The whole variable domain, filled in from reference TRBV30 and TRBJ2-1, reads SQTIHQWPATLVQPVGSPLSLECTVEGTSNPNLYWYRQAAGRGLQLLFYSVGIGQISSEVPQNLSASRPQDRQFILSSKKLLLSDSGFYLCAWSSLAGYNEQFFGPGTRLTVL.